Each of the 20 T cell receptor beta chains below was sequenced from the same sample in a study of cytomegalovirus exposure and HLA in healthy donors. In the PCR, 60 Vbeta and 13 Jbeta primers were used. Using immunoSEQ multiplex PCR, the repertoire was profiled, and TCRdb retains in-frame clones only, with some absent. The table has roughly 120,000 clones, more than 60% seen once. Sequenced sample: PBMCs. These receptors all stem from a man younger than 40 in good health and CMV-seropositive.

The rearrangement links TRBV25-1 to TRBJ1-3; 7 bases match TRBD1. After removal of 2 bases from V and 5 bases from J, the junction contained 6 bases not matched to a gene. CDR3 size: 15 residues. Germline V gene data show CDR1 as MGHDK and CDR2 as SYGVNS. CDR3 sequence reads: CASSERDRDRNTIYF. The CDR3 region has the DNA TGTGCCAGCAGTGAAAGAGACAGGGATAGAAACACCATATATTTT. The whole variable domain, remainder taken from reference TRBV25-1 and TRBJ1-3, is EADIYQTPRYLVIGTGKKITLECSQTMGHDKMYWYQQDPGMELHLIHYSYGVNSTEKGDLSSESTVSRIRTEHFPLTLESARPSHTSQYLCASSERDRDRNTIYFGEGSWLTVV.

Details on this clone: The junction departs from germline at one end; a sequencing error may be responsible. V usage is TRBV7-2 and J usage is TRBJ2-7, with 14 bases that match TRBD2. Germline V CDR1 and CDR2: SGHTA, FQGNSA. The length of the CDR3 is 16 residues. The CDR3 coding sequence is TGTGCCAGCAGCTACTCCGGGACTAGCGGGGGACCCCTACAGGACTTC. This encodes CASSYSGTSGGPLQDF.

This chain links TRBV5-6 with TRBJ2-5, with 16 bases that match TRBD2. In germline, CDR1 is SGHDT, CDR2 YYEEEE. J gave up 3 bases and V 3 bases, and 2 bases lay outside the gene matches. CDR3 length equals 16 residues. DNA of the CDR3: TGTGCCAGCAGCTGGGGACTAGCGGGGGGGAAAGAGACCCAGTACTTC. Protein sequence: CASSWGLAGGKETQYF.

V and J are TRBV4-2 and TRBJ2-2; 10 bases match TRBD2. The CDR3 length is 17 residues. J was trimmed by 7 bases and V by 6 bases; bases with no gene match: 14. Germline V CDR1 and CDR2: LGHNA, YNFKEQ. CDR3 bases: TGTGCCAGCAGAGACGAGCGGGGGGGCTTTAGTTACGGGGAGCTGTTTTTT. It translates to CASRDERGGFSYGELFF.

The chain carries TRBV30 and TRBJ2-5, with a possible D match to TRBD1 (5 bases). The germline V gene has CDR1 GTSNPN and CDR2 SVGIG (reference sequence). The CDR3 extends over 13 amino acids. V shed 4 bases and J shed 5 bases, with 14 bases lying between them. CDR3 bases: TGTGCCTGGACAACAGGTTTGGGGGAGACCCAGTACTTC. The encoded protein is CAWTTGLGETQYF.

The count of this clone is one. The chain links TRBV5-1 to TRBJ2-5; D possibly corresponds to TRBD1 (5 bases). The V end was cut by 6 bases, the J end by 1 base, with 10 bases between. Germline assignment: CDR1 SGHRS and CDR2 YFSETQ. The CDR3 covers 13 residues. The CDR3 protein is CASKRQPQETQYF. Written as DNA, the CDR3 is TGCGCCAGCAAGAGACAGCCCCAAGAGACCCAGTACTTC. The whole variable domain, filled in from reference TRBV5-1 and TRBJ2-5, reads KAGVTQTPRYLIKTRGQQVTLSCSPISGHRSVSWYQQTPGQGLQFLFEYFSETQRNKGNFPGRFSGRQFSNSRSEMNVSTLELGDSALYLCASKRQPQETQYFGPGTRLLVL.

This clone appeared a few times. The rearrangement uses TRBV30 and TRBJ1-2; TRBD1 might be the D (6 bases). The CDR3 sequence is 16 residues long. Trimming cost V 4 bases and J 3 bases, with 21 bases left between them. CDR1 GTSNPN and CDR2 SVGIG come from the germline V gene (reference sequence). The chain's CDR3 is CAWKTGTTGQDYGYTF. CDR3 DNA: TGTGCCTGGAAGACCGGGACAACCGGGCAGGACTATGGCTACACCTTC.

The chain employs TRBV28 and TRBJ1-5, with D perhaps matching TRBD1 (6 bases). Looked up from germline, CDR1 is MDHEN and CDR2 is SYDVKM. Trimming took off 10 bases at V and 9 bases at J, with 22 bases between the two ends. This CDR3 spans 14 amino acids. The CDR3 coding sequence is TGTGCCACCATTTCGCCAGGGGCATACACGCCCCAGCATTTT. Translation: CATISPGAYTPQHF.

For the CDR3, the DNA is TGTGCCAGCAGTTACGATTGGAAACAGGGGGAGGGCTACACCTTC. Its protein product is CASSYDWKQGEGYTF. This chain connects TRBV6-5 to TRBJ1-2, with 8 bases matching TRBD1. This CDR3 has 15 residues. Germline lookup yields CDR1 MNHEY and CDR2 SVGAGI. Trimming took 2 bases from V and 8 from J; bases not matched to a gene: 10.

V usage is TRBV10-3 and J usage is TRBJ2-7, with 7 bases matching TRBD1. The length of the CDR3 is 13 residues. V shed 4 bases and J 12 bases; nucleotides not matched to a gene: 12. Germline assignment: CDR1 ENHRY and CDR2 SYGVKD. CDR3 region: CAISALETGSSYF. In DNA, the CDR3 is TGTGCCATCAGTGCCTTAGAGACAGGGAGTTCGTACTTC.

V is TRBV30 and J is TRBJ1-3, with D possibly TRBD1 on 6 matching bases. The CDR3 consists of 16 residues. Trimming left V 1 base short and J 3 bases short, with 16 bases between. Germline CDR1 GTSNPN, CDR2 SVGIG (reference sequence). This CDR3 reads CAWSALRDIYGNTIYF. CDR3 coding DNA: TGTGCCTGGAGTGCTTTACGGGACATCTATGGAAACACCATATATTTT.

The chain couples TRBV6-6 to TRBJ1-1; TRBD1 might be the D (5 bases). The CDR3 runs 14 residues. V shed 2 bases and J shed 9 bases, with 16 bases lying between them. Looked up from germline, CDR1 is MNHNY and CDR2 is SVGAGI (reference sequence). The CDR3 sequence: CASSYRVGEGQAFF. Written as DNA, the CDR3 is TGTGCCAGCAGTTACCGGGTCGGGGAGGGGCAAGCTTTCTTT.

The V call is TRBV5-1, the J call TRBJ2-7; D might be TRBD1 (6 bases). Deletions cut 4 bases from V and 2 bases from J, with 10 bases between. Germline V gene data show CDR1 as SGHRS and CDR2 as YFSETQ. The CDR3 totals 13 residues. The CDR3 loop reads CASSQGQAYEQYF. CDR3 DNA sequence: TGCGCCAGCAGCCAGGGACAAGCCTACGAGCAGTACTTC.

The chain uses TRBV6-4 and TRBJ1-1; D is perhaps TRBD1 (5 bases). Germline CDR1 is MRHNA and CDR2 is SNTAGT. Deletions cut 0 bases from V and 7 bases from J, with 9 bases between. The CDR3 has 13 residues. The CDR3 sequence is CASSDSPGIEAFF. The CDR3 DNA reads TGTGCCAGCAGTGACTCGCCAGGGATTGAAGCTTTCTTT.

The chain is built from TRBV4-3 and TRBJ1-3; D gene unclear. The CDR3 covers 13 residues. Germline CDR1 LGHNA, CDR2 YSLEER. Between the trimmed V and J ends, which lost 4 bases and 4 bases, there was a span of 8 bases. For the CDR3, the DNA is TGCGCCAGCAGCCCCTACTTAGGAAACACCATATATTTT. The encoded protein is CASSPYLGNTIYF.

The V call is TRBV6-5, the J call TRBJ2-2; 10 positions match TRBD2. The CDR3 runs to 15 residues. The germline CDR1 and CDR2 sequences are MNHEY and SVGAGI. V shed 6 bases, J shed 5 bases, and the junction held 6 bases outside the gene matches. The CDR3 protein is CASSRGLAQTGELFF. The CDR3 DNA reads as TGTGCCAGCAGCCGGGGACTAGCGCAGACCGGGGAGCTGTTTTTT.

This chain connects TRBV7-2 to TRBJ2-7, with no clear D. The CDR3 has 15 residues. Germline loops: CDR1 SGHTA, CDR2 FQGNSA. V lost 5 bases and J 0 bases, leaving 14 bases between the germline ends. The CDR3 reads CASSVNSISSYEQYF. CDR3 coding DNA: TGTGCCAGCAGCGTCAACAGTATTAGCTCCTACGAGCAGTACTTC.

With regard to this clone: Distinct nucleotide sequences in the sample also encode this CDR3. The rearrangement joins TRBV5-1 to TRBJ2-2; D possibly corresponds to TRBD1 (5 bases). The V end was cut by 2 bases, the J end by 2 bases, with 16 bases between. The CDR3 has 17 amino acids. The V gene's germline CDR1 is SGHRS and CDR2 YFSETQ. CDR3 sequence reads: CASSLSTGRFNTGELFF. CDR3 bases: TGCGCCAGCAGCTTAAGCACAGGCAGGTTCAACACCGGGGAGCTGTTTTTT. The entire variable domain, with the rest obtained from reference TRBV5-1 and TRBJ2-2, is as follows: KAGVTQTPRYLIKTRGQQVTLSCSPISGHRSVSWYQQTPGQGLQFLFEYFSETQRNKGNFPGRFSGRQFSNSRSEMNVSTLELGDSALYLCASSLSTGRFNTGELFFGEGSRLTVL.

The chain is built from TRBV6-5 and TRBJ1-1; weak D call: TRBD1 (5 bases). The CDR3 spans 14 residues. Looked up from germline, CDR1 is MNHEY and CDR2 is SVGAGI. V was pared by 0 bases and J by 4 bases, with 9 bases between. The CDR3 DNA reads as TGTGCCAGCAGTTACTCGACGGGGGGCACTGAAGCTTTCTTT. Encoded protein: CASSYSTGGTEAFF.

This clone was seen once. This chain joins TRBV29-1 and TRBJ1-1, with 9 positions matching TRBD1. The germline CDR1 and CDR2 sequences are SQVTM and ANQGSEA. This CDR3 has 12 residues. J lost 4 bases, V lost 7 bases, and 4 bases had no gene match. CDR3 DNA: TGCAGCGCTACGGGACAGGGCACTGAAGCTTTCTTT. Residues: CSATGQGTEAFF.